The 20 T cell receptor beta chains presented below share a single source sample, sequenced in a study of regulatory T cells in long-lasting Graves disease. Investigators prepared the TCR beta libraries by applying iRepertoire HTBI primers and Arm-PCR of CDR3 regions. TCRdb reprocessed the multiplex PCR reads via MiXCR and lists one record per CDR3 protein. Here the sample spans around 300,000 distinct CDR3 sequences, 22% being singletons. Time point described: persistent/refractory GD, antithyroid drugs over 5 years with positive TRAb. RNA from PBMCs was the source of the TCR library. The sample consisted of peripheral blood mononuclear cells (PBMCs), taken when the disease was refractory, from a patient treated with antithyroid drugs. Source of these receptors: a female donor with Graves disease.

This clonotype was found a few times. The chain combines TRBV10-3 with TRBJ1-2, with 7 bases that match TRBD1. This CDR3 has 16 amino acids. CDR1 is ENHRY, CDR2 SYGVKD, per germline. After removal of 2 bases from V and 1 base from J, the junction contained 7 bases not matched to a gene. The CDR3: CAISEEGASDNYGYTF. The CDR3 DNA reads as TGTGCCATCAGTGAGGAGGGGGCTTCCGATAACTATGGCTACACCTTC.

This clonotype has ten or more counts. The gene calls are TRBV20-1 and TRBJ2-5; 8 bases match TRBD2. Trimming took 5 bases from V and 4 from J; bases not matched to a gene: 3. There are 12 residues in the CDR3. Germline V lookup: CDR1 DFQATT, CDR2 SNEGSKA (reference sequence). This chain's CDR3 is CSASSGRETQYF. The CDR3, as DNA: TGCAGTGCTTCGAGCGGGAGAGAGACCCAGTACTTC.

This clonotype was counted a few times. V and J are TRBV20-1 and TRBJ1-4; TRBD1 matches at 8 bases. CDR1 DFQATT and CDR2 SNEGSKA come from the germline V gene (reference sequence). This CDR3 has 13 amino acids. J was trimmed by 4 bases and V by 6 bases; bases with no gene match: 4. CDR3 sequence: CSAWDRINEKLFF. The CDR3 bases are TGCAGTGCCTGGGACAGGATTAATGAAAAACTGTTTTTT.

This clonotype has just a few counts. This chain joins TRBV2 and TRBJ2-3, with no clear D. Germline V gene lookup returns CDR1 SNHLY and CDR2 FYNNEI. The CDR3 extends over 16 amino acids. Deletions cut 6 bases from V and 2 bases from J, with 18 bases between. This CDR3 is CASSASTNRVTDTQYF. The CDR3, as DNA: TGTGCCAGCAGCGCTTCCACTAACAGAGTCACAGATACGCAGTATTTT.

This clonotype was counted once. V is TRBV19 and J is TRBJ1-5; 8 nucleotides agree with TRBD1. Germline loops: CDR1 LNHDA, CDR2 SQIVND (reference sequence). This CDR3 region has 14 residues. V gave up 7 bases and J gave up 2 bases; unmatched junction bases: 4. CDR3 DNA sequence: TGTGCCAGTAAAGTGGGACAGGGCAATCAGCCCCAGCATTTT. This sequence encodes CASKVGQGNQPQHF.

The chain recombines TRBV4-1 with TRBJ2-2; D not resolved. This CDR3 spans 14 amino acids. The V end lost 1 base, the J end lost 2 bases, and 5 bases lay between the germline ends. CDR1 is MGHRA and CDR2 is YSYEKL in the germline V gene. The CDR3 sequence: CASSQGPNTGELFF. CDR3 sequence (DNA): TGCGCCAGCAGCCAAGGTCCCAACACCGGGGAGCTGTTTTTT.

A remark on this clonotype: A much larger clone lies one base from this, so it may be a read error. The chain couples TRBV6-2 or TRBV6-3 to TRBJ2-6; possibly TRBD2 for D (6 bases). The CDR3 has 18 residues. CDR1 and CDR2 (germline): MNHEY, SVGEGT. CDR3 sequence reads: CASSYRDLKNSGANALTF. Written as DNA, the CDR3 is TGTGCCAGCAGTTACCGGGACTTGAAAAACTCTGGGGCCAACGCCCTGACTTTC.

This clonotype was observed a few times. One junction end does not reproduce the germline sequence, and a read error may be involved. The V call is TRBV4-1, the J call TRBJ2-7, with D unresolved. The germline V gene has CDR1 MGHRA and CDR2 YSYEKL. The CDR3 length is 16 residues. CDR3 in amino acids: CASSQDRELRPYEQHF. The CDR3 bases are TGCGCCAGCAGCCAAGATCGAGAGCTCAGACCCTACGAGCAGCACTTC.

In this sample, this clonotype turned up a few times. The CDR3 DNA follows: TGTGCCAGCTCACCGGACCCACCCTCCTACGAGCAGTACTTC. Its translation: CASSPDPPSYEQYF. The rearrangement links TRBV18 to TRBJ2-7, with D unresolved. This CDR3 spans 14 amino acids. Germline V gene data show CDR1 as KGHSH and CDR2 as LQKENI. Trimming pared 3 bases from V and 0 bases from J, leaving 9 bases between.

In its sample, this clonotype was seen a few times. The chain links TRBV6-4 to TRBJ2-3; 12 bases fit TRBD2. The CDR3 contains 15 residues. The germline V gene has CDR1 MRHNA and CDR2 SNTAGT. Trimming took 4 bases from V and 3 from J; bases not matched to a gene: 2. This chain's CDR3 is CASSVGTSGTDTQYF. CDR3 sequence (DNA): TGTGCCAGCAGTGTCGGGACTAGCGGGACAGATACGCAGTATTTT.

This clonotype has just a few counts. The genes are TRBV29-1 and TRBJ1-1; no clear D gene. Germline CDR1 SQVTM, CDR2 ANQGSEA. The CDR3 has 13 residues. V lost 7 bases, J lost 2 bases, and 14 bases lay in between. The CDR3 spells CSGTSNLNTEAFF. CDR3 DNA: TGCAGCGGTACAAGTAATCTAAACACTGAAGCTTTCTTT.

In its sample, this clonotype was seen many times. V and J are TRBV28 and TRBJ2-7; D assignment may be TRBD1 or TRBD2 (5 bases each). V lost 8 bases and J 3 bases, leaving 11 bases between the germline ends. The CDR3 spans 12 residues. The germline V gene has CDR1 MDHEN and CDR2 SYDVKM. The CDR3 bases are TGTGCCAGCGGGACCGGATACTACGAGCAGTACTTC. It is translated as CASGTGYYEQYF.

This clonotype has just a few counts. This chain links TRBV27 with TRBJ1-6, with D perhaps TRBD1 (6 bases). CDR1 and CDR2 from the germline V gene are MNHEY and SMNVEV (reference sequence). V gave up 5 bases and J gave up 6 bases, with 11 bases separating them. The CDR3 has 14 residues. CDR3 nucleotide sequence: TGTGCCAGCAGTGTAGGACAGTCTAATTCACCCCTCCACTTT. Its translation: CASSVGQSNSPLHF.

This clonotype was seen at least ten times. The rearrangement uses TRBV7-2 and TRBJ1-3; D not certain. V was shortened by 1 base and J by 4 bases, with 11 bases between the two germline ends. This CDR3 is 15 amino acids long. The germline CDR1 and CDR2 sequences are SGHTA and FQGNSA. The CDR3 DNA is TGTGCCAGCAGCTTAGAACAGACTTGGGGAAACACCATATATTTT. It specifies CASSLEQTWGNTIYF.

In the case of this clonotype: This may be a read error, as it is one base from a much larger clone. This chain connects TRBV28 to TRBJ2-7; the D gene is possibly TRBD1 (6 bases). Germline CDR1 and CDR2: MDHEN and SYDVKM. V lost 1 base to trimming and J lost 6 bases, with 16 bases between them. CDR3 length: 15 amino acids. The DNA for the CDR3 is TGTGCCAGCAGTTTATCCGGGTCAGGGGTACTCGAGCAGTACTTC. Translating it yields CASSLSGSGVLEQYF.

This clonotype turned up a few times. CDR3 bases: TGTGCCAGCAGTTCAAGAGATTACGAGCAGTACTTC. Translation: CASSSRDYEQYF. The chain joins TRBV6-5 to TRBJ2-7, with D hard to call. This CDR3 region has 12 residues. Germline-derived CDR1 and CDR2 are MNHEY and SVGAGI. V was shortened by 4 bases and J by 4 bases, with 8 bases between the two germline ends.

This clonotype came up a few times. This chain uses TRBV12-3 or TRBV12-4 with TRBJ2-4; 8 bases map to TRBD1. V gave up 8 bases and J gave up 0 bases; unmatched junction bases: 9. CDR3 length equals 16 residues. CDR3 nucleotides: TGTGCCAGCGGACACAGGGACAGGATAGCCAAAAACATTCAGTACTTC. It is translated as CASGHRDRIAKNIQYF.

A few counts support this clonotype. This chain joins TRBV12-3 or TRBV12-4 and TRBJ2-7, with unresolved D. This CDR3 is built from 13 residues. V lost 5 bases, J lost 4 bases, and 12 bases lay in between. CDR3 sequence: CASSDPPSYEQYF. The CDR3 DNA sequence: TGTGCCAGCAGTGATCCTCCGTCTTACGAGCAGTACTTC.

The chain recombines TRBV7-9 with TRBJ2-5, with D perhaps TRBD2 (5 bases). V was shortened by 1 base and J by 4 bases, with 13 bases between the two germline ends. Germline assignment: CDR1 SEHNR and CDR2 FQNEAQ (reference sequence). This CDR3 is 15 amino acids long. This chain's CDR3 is CASSLVGVGVETQYF. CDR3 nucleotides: TGTGCCAGCAGCTTAGTCGGCGTGGGAGTAGAGACCCAGTACTTC. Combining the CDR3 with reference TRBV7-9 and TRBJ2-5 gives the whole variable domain DTGVSQNPRHKITKRGQNVTFRCDPISEHNRLYWYRQTLGQGPEFLTYFQNEAQLEKSRLLSDRFSAERPKGSFSTLEIQRTEQGDSAMYLCASSLVGVGVETQYFGPGTRLLVL.

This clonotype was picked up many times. The CDR3 DNA is TGTGCCAGCAGCAAAGACAGGCCAGCTGACGAGCAGTACTTC. Protein: CASSKDRPADEQYF. The chain recombines TRBV28 with TRBJ2-7; TRBD1 might be the D (6 bases). Germline V CDR1 and CDR2: MDHEN, SYDVKM. Trimming stripped 6 bases from V and 5 bases from J, with 17 bases between. CDR3 length equals 14 residues.